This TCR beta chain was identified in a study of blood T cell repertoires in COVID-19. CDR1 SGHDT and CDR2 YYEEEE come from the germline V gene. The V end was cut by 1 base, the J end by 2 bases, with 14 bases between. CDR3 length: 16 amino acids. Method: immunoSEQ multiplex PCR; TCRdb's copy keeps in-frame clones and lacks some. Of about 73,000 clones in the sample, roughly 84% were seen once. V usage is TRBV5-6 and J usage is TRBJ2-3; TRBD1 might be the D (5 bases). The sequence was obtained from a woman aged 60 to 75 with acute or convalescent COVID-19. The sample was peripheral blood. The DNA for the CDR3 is TGTGCCAGCAGCTTGTTTAGAGACAGACCCACAGATACGCAGTATTTT. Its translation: CASSLFRDRPTDTQYF.